The present T cell receptor beta chain was sequenced within a study of blood T cells in healthy people across ages. A word on this clonotype: What it binds is not known.

A second PCR, run for roughly 7 to 12 cycles, used a sample-barcoded 5' primer plus a J-beta primer mix. TCRdb used MiXCR to reprocess the 5' RACE reads, holding one entry per CDR3 protein. The sample includes 1.4 million or so distinct CDR3 sequences, 35% to 45% of them seen just once. Per sample, at least 5 micrograms of total RNA were extracted. The V gene's germline CDR1 is LGHDT and CDR2 YNNKEL (reference sequence). With 3 bases clipped from V and 11 bases from J, the junction kept 17 bases outside the gene matches. CDR3 size: 16 residues. Study findings and constraints: When set beside aged donors, long-lived donors presented more naive CD4+ cells and higher diversity.

This clonotype was sampled from a woman in her late teens or twenties in good health. This chain connects TRBV3-1 to TRBJ2-5, with 8 bases lining up with TRBD2. The sample taken for sequencing was blood. The CDR3 region is CASSQGSGAANNEQYF. CDR3 in DNA: TGTGCCAGCAGCCAGGGTAGCGGGGCTGCAAACAATGAGCAGTACTTC.